What follows are 21 T cell receptor beta chains derived from one specimen sequenced in a study of cytotoxic CD8 clonotypes in ibrutinib-treated CLL. Produced via immunoSEQ multiplex PCR; TCRdb's table is partial and in-frame only. The data show hundreds of thousands of clones, with 67% seen just once and about 5.9% held by the top ten. Sequenced material: PBMCs, taken after 36 months of ibrutinib treatment. These receptor sequences come from a human donor with chronic lymphocytic leukemia.

The V call is TRBV7-9, the J call TRBJ1-6; no clear D. CDR1 and CDR2 from the germline V gene are SEHNR and FQNEAQ (reference sequence). V lost 4 bases and J lost 14, with 15 bases in between. The CDR3 runs to 13 residues. The CDR3 coding sequence is TGTGCCAGCAGCTCGGTGGCCAAACAAGCCCTCCACTTT. Its protein is CASSSVAKQALHF.

V and J are TRBV4-3 and TRBJ2-7; D is undetermined. The CDR3 runs 13 residues. The V end was cut by 0 bases, the J end by 3 bases, with 6 bases between. CDR1 and CDR2 (germline): LGHNA, YSLEER. The CDR3 region is CASSQDRLYEQYF. The CDR3 DNA sequence: TGCGCCAGCAGCCAAGATCGACTCTACGAGCAGTACTTC.

The chain has TRBV27 and TRBJ2-7; D gene unclear. CDR1 is MNHEY and CDR2 is SMNVEV in the germline V gene (reference sequence). CDR3 size: 10 residues. CDR3 nucleotide sequence: TGTGGCCGGGCCCATTACGAGCAGTACTTC. Residues: CGRAHYEQYF.

The chain recombines TRBV12-5 with TRBJ2-7, with TRBD1 as a possible D gene (6 bases). Germline V gene data show CDR1 as LGHNT and CDR2 as FRNRAP. Trimming removed 0 bases from V and 5 bases from J, with 17 bases in between. The CDR3 consists of 16 residues. DNA for the CDR3: TGTGCTAGTGGTTTGGTCAGACAGGTGGGTAGGAACGAGCAGTACTTC. Translation: CASGLVRQVGRNEQYF. Filled out from reference TRBV12-5 and TRBJ2-7, the complete variable domain reads DARVTQTPRHKVTEMGQEVTMRCQPILGHNTVFWYRQTMMQGLELLAYFRNRAPLDDSGMPKDRFSAEMPDATLATLKIQPSEPRDSAVYFCASGLVRQVGRNEQYFGPGTRLTVT.

This clone was seen only once. The rearrangement links TRBV9 to TRBJ2-2, with D perhaps being TRBD1 or TRBD2 (5 bases each). V was trimmed by 3 bases and J by 6 bases, leaving 24 bases between them. Germline CDR1 and CDR2: SGDLS and YYNGEE. This CDR3 region has 18 residues. The CDR3 here is CASSARPPSGSGAGELFF. The CDR3 DNA reads as TGTGCCAGCAGCGCGCGACCCCCATCAGGGAGCGGCGCCGGGGAGCTGTTTTTT.

This chain uses TRBV4-1 with TRBJ2-7; weak D call: TRBD2 (6 bases). This CDR3 region has 16 residues. CDR1 MGHRA and CDR2 YSYEKL come from the germline V gene. With 4 bases removed from V and 3 bases from J, the gap between germline ends came to 19 bases. CDR3 sequence (DNA): TGCGCCAGCAGCCGTCTAGGAGGGTGGAGAAGCTACGAGCAGTACTTC. Translated: CASSRLGGWRSYEQYF.

The V and J genes are TRBV29-1 and TRBJ1-1; the match to TRBD1 covers 7 bases. CDR3 length: 15 amino acids. With 3 bases clipped from V and 0 bases from J, the junction kept 7 bases outside the gene matches. Germline CDR1 and CDR2: SQVTM and ANQGSEA. The CDR3 protein is CSVDHRGLMNTEAFF. In nucleotides, the CDR3 is TGCAGCGTTGACCACAGGGGACTAATGAACACTGAAGCTTTCTTT.

This clone was observed a handful of times. The chain couples TRBV5-1 to TRBJ1-6; 7 positions agree with TRBD1. CDR1 is SGHRS, CDR2 YFSETQ, per germline. The J segment lost 9 bases and the V segment lost 1 base, leaving 16 bases of the junction unmatched. This CDR3 is 18 amino acids long. This CDR3 reads CASSLTLRQGSSRSPLHF. The CDR3 nucleotides read TGCGCCAGCAGCTTGACACTCAGACAGGGTTCATCGCGTTCACCCCTCCACTTT.

This clone has a single count. The rearrangement links TRBV6-1 to TRBJ1-5; TRBD1 matches 10 bases. CDR3 size: 13 residues. Germline V gives CDR1 MNHNS, CDR2 SASEGT. Trimming took 5 bases from V and 11 from J; bases not matched to a gene: 6. The DNA of the CDR3 is TGTGCCAGCAGTTCCATGGGACAGGGGACCCAGCATTTT. This encodes CASSSMGQGTQHF.

The genes are TRBV27 and TRBJ2-2; D could derive from TRBD1 or TRBD2 (5 bases each). Germline CDR1 and CDR2: MNHEY and SMNVEV (reference sequence). The CDR3 runs to 13 residues. The V end was cut by 3 bases, the J end by 7 bases, with 9 bases between. For the CDR3, the DNA is TGTGCCAGCAGTTTGAGGGACGGCGGGGAGCTGTTTTTT. Its protein is CASSLRDGGELFF.

This chain uses TRBV10-3 with TRBJ1-2; D unresolved. The CDR3 is made up of 13 amino acids. Germline CDR1 ENHRY, CDR2 SYGVKD. Between the trimmed V and J ends, which lost 6 bases and 1 base, there was a span of 9 bases. The CDR3 DNA follows: TGTGCCATCAGCAAAGACGGTAACTATGGCTACACCTTC. This encodes CAISKDGNYGYTF.

To note about this clone: Other DNA variants within this sample encode the same CDR3. The V call is TRBV29-1, the J call TRBJ2-1; TRBD2 agrees at 12 bases. The V segment lost 4 bases and the J segment 4 bases; nucleotides outside the gene matches: 2. The CDR3 loop spans 14 amino acids. Germline loops: CDR1 SQVTM, CDR2 ANQGSEA. The DNA of the CDR3 is TGCAGCGTTGGCGGACTAGCGGGATACAATGAGCAGTTCTTC. This sequence encodes CSVGGLAGYNEQFF.

The rearrangement links TRBV2 to TRBJ2-1; 8 positions agree with TRBD1. Per the germline V gene, CDR1 is SNHLY and CDR2 is FYNNEI. This CDR3 has 15 residues. V gave up 5 bases and J gave up 7 bases; unmatched junction bases: 10. The DNA for the CDR3 is TGTGCCAGCAGTTCCTACTTGGACAGGGAGAATGAGCAGTTCTTC. Translation: CASSSYLDRENEQFF.

This clone appeared a few times. The chain combines TRBV4-1 with TRBJ1-4; D is ambiguous. From germline, CDR1 is MGHRA and CDR2 YSYEKL. CDR3 length equals 15 residues. V lost 1 base and J lost 4, with 10 bases in between. CDR3 residues: CASSQGWLDNEKLFF. CDR3 coding DNA: TGCGCCAGCAGCCAAGGGTGGCTGGATAATGAAAAACTGTTTTTT.

The J gene is TRBJ2-1, the V gene TRBV4-2, with 9 bases that match TRBD2. Germline V gene data show CDR1 as LGHNA and CDR2 as YNFKEQ. CDR3 length equals 15 residues. V dropped 0 bases and J dropped 9; count of bases not matched to a gene: 6. The DNA for the CDR3 is TGTGCCAGCAGCCAAGAAGCTAGCGGGATAGGTGAGCAGTTCTTC. Translated, it gives CASSQEASGIGEQFF.

The rearrangement links TRBV9 to TRBJ2-3, with no clear D. Germline V gives CDR1 SGDLS, CDR2 YYNGEE. The CDR3 contains 13 residues. Trimming left V 2 bases short and J 5 bases short, with 9 bases between. CDR3 sequence: CASSVSVGDTQYF. The CDR3 DNA follows: TGTGCCAGCAGCGTCTCGGTGGGAGATACGCAGTATTTT. The full variable domain, rest sourced from reference TRBV9 and TRBJ2-3, is DSGVTQTPKHLITATGQRVTLRCSPRSGDLSVYWYQQSLDQGLQFLIQYYNGEERAKGNILERFSAQQFPDLHSELNLSSLELGDSALYFCASSVSVGDTQYFGPGTRLTVL.

The chain uses TRBV9 and TRBJ2-7, with D maybe TRBD2 (5 bases). The CDR3 is made up of 14 amino acids. The V and J ends lost 0 bases and 6 bases respectively, with 13 bases between them. Germline CDR1 reads SGDLS; CDR2 reads YYNGEE. This CDR3 reads CASSVGKGRGEQYF. The CDR3 DNA sequence: TGTGCCAGCAGCGTAGGGAAGGGCCGGGGCGAGCAGTACTTC. Complete variable domain (other parts from reference TRBV9 and TRBJ2-7): DSGVTQTPKHLITATGQRVTLRCSPRSGDLSVYWYQQSLDQGLQFLIQYYNGEERAKGNILERFSAQQFPDLHSELNLSSLELGDSALYFCASSVGKGRGEQYFGPGTRLTVT.

The J gene is TRBJ1-3, the V gene TRBV15; TRBD1 is a possible D gene (5 bases). The ends were cut back, 0 bases at V and 8 bases at J, with 8 bases in the middle. Germline V gene sequence: CDR1 LNHNV, CDR2 YYDKDF (reference sequence). CDR3 length: 13 amino acids. CDR3: CATSRDRVDTIYF. Written as DNA, the CDR3 is TGTGCCACCAGCAGAGACAGGGTAGACACCATATATTTT.

This clone has only one observation. The chain employs TRBV11-3 and TRBJ2-7; D may be TRBD1 (6 bases). The V gene's germline CDR1 is SGHNT and CDR2 YENEEA. Trimming pared 3 bases from V and 1 base from J, leaving 13 bases between. CDR3 length: 15 residues. The CDR3 nucleotides read TGTGCCAGCAGCTTCTGGACAGTTTCATCCTACGAGCAGTACTTC. It codes for CASSFWTVSSYEQYF.

The chain couples TRBV6-1 to TRBJ1-1, with 7 bases identical to TRBD1. V shed 6 bases, J shed 5 bases, and the junction held 12 bases outside the gene matches. The CDR3 runs 15 residues. Germline-derived CDR1 and CDR2 are MNHNS and SASEGT. DNA of the CDR3: TGTGCCAGCAGCGTTGGGACAGCGGGGTGGACTGAAGCTTTCTTT. Its protein product is CASSVGTAGWTEAFF.

This chain uses TRBV4-2 with TRBJ2-2; 9 bases map to TRBD2. Germline CDR1 LGHNA, CDR2 YNFKEQ. V lost 0 bases and J lost 6; bases outside the gene matches: 5. The CDR3 length is 16 residues. The CDR3 coding sequence is TGTGCCAGCAGCCAAGAGACCCGACTAGCGGCCGGGGAGCTGTTTTTT. Translated, it gives CASSQETRLAAGELFF.